The clone carrying this TCR beta chain was seen a single time. This sample was included in a study of cytomegalovirus exposure and HLA in healthy donors. Turning to the study itself: There were 117 million unique TCR beta sequences, drawn from approximately 180 million T cells, in an earlier analysis. An early data release held 70 million to 90 million unique TCRs from HLA-typed donors.

CDR3 size: 14 residues. CDR1 is SGHTA and CDR2 is FQGNSA in the germline V gene. Trimming removed 5 bases from V and 1 base from J; junction bases left unmatched: 4. The PCR contained 60 Vbeta and 13 Jbeta primers. Clones were sequenced by immunoSEQ multiplex PCR, and TCRdb holds only the in-frame ones, with some missing. The table has some 120,000 clones, more than 80% seen once. This receptor was taken from a man under 40 in good health and CMV-seronegative. Input material: PBMCs. This chain links TRBV7-2 with TRBJ2-7, with 8 bases lining up with TRBD2. CDR3 sequence reads: CASSRSSGSYEQYF. The CDR3 DNA is TGTGCCAGCAGCCGTTCTAGCGGGTCCTACGAGCAGTACTTC.